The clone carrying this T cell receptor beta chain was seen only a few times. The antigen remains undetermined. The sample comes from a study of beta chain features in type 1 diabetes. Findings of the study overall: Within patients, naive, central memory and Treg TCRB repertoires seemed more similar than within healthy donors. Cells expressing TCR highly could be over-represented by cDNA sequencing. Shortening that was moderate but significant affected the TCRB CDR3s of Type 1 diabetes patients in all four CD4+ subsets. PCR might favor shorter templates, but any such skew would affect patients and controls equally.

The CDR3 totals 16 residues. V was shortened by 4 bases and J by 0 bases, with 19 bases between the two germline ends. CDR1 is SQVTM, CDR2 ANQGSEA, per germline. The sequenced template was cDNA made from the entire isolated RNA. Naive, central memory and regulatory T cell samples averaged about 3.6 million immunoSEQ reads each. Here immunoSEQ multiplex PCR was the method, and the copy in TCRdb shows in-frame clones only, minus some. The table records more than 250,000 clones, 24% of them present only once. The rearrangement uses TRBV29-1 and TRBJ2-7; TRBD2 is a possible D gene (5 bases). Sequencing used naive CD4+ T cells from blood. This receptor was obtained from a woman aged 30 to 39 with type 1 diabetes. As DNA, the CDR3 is TGCAGCGTTGCCTGGGCGGACTTATCCTACTCCTACGAGCAGTACTTC. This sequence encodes CSVAWADLSYSYEQYF.